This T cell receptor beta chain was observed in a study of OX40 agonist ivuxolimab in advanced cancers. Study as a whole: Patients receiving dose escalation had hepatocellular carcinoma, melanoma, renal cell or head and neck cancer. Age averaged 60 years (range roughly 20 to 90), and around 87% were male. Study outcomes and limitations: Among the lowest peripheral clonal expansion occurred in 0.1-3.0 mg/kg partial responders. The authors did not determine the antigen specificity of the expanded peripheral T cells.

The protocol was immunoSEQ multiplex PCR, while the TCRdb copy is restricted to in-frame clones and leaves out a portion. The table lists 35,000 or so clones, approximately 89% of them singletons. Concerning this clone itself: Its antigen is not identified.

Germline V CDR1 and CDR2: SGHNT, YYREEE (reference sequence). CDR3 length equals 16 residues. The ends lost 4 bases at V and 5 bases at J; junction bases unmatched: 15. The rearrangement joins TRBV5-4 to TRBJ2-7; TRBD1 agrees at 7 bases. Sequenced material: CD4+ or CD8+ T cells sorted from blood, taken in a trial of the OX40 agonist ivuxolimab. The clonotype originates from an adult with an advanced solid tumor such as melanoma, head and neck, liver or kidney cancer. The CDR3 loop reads CASSPGQDSPGHEQYF. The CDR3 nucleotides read TGTGCCAGCAGCCCAGGACAGGATTCTCCGGGGCACGAGCAGTACTTC.